Listed below are T cell receptor beta chains from one sample, sequenced in a study of blood T cell repertoires in COVID-19. TCRdb's copy holds only in-frame clones and misses some; the assay was immunoSEQ multiplex PCR. The sample has over 60,000 clones, about 81% seen once. Source material: peripheral blood. Receptors originate from a woman aged 80 or older with acute or convalescent COVID-19. The CDR3 runs from the conserved cysteine through the conserved F or W. The D gene is left open where the match is weak. The listing skips clone size in some rows; elsewhere it reads once, few, many or a size class.

v_call	d_call	clone_size	cdr3_length	j_call	cdr3_nt	cdr3_aa
TRBV5-4	.	.	14	TRBJ1-5	TGTGCCAGCAGCTTGAAAGGGGGCAATCAGCCCCAGCATTTT	CASSLKGGNQPQHF
TRBV3-1/TRBV3-2	TRBD2	.	14	TRBJ2-1	TGTGCCAGCAGCCAAGAGGGGCTAGCGGGAGGCTTGTTCTTC	CASSQEGLAGGLFF
TRBV10-2	TRBD1	.	14	TRBJ2-7	TGCGCCAGCATTCGAGACAGGGCCTCCTACGAGCAGTACTTC	CASIRDRASYEQYF
TRBV7-6	TRBD2	.	15	TRBJ2-1	TGTGCCAGCAGCATTAGCGGGAGAGCTTACAATGAGCAGTTCTTC	CASSISGRAYNEQFF
TRBV7-8	.	.	15	TRBJ2-3	TGTGCCAGCAGCCCACGGGACGGGAGTACAGATACGCAGTATTTT	CASSPRDGSTDTQYF
TRBV27	.	.	13	TRBJ1-1	TGTGCCAGCAGTTTTAGGGGGTACACTGAAGCTTTCTTT	CASSFRGYTEAFF
TRBV11-3	TRBD1	.	13	TRBJ2-7	TGTGCCAGCAGCTTAGACAACAGGGGCGAGCAGTACTTC	CASSLDNRGEQYF
TRBV7-9	TRBD1	.	16	TRBJ1-6	TGTGCCAGCAGCTCTGCACAGGGGCGCGGTGGATCACCCCTCCACTTT	CASSSAQGRGGSPLHF
TRBV7-3	TRBD2	.	22	TRBJ2-3	TGTGCCAGCAGCTTAAGGCCAGTCCTAGCGGGAGGTTACCAAAACTTGACAGATACGCAGTATTTT	CASSLRPVLAGGYQNLTDTQYF
TRBV9	.	medium-sized	13	TRBJ1-1	TGTGCCAGCAGCGTAGCAGTGAACACTGAAGCTTTCTTT	CASSVAVNTEAFF
TRBV7-2	.	.	14	TRBJ2-1	TGTGCCAGCAGCCAAGAGGCATCTAGGAATGAGCAGTTCTTC	CASSQEASRNEQFF
TRBV9	TRBD2	.	17	TRBJ2-2	TGTGCCAGCAGCGTAAGGACTAGCGGAATGAACACCGGGGAGCTGTTTTTT	CASSVRTSGMNTGELFF
TRBV6-1	.	.	16	TRBJ1-6	TGTGCCAGCAGTGAAGGGGAGGGATCCTATAATTCACCCCTCCACTTT	CASSEGEGSYNSPLHF
TRBV6-1	TRBD2	.	15	TRBJ2-7	TGTGCCAGCAGTGAAGGAAGTTCCTTAGCGGGGGAGCAGTACTTC	CASSEGSSLAGEQYF
TRBV24-1	TRBD1	.	14	TRBJ1-2	TGTGCCACCAGCACAAGGACAGGGAACTATGGCTACACCTTC	CATSTRTGNYGYTF
TRBV5-4	.	.	15	TRBJ2-2	TGTGCCAGCAGCTTGGGACGGGCGAACACCGGGGAGCTGTTTTTT	CASSLGRANTGELFF
TRBV7-2	TRBD1	.	14	TRBJ2-1	TGTGCCAGCAGCACGACAGGGCAGGTTAAAATGCAGTTCTTC	CASSTTGQVKMQFF
TRBV11-3	TRBD1	.	15	TRBJ2-2	TGTGCCAGCAGCTTAGGGACAGGGAACACCGGGGAGCTGTTTTTT	CASSLGTGNTGELFF
TRBV6-2/TRBV6-3	TRBD2	.	14	TRBJ2-5	TGTGCCAGCAGCCTAGCGGGAGAGCCAGAGACCCAGTACTTC	CASSLAGEPETQYF
TRBV6-6	.	many	15	TRBJ2-2	TGTGCCAGCAGTTACGATACCGGGACTCACGGGGAGCTGTTTTTT	CASSYDTGTHGELFF
TRBV5-4	.	.	15	TRBJ1-4	TGTGCCAGCAGCCCGGGTCCCAGGGGAATGGAAAAACTGTTTTTT	CASSPGPRGMEKLFF
TRBV5-4	TRBD2	.	15	TRBJ2-7	TGTGCCAGCAGCCAAGGGACTAGAGATGGGCTAGGGCAGTACTTC	CASSQGTRDGLGQYF
TRBV7-8	TRBD2	.	19	TRBJ2-7	TGTGCCAGCAGCTTATCTTCTGCGGGAGGTTCCGTTCGAACATACGAGCAGTACTTC	CASSLSSAGGSVRTYEQYF